This T cell receptor beta chain originates from a study of control samples from healthy donors and cancer patients. The CDR3 has 13 residues. The data were produced by immunoSEQ multiplex PCR, yet TCRdb's version contains in-frame clones alone and is incomplete. The sample holds 90,000 to 130,000 clones, roughly four fifths seen once. What was sequenced was blood. This chain uses TRBV21-1 with TRBJ1-2. TRBV21-1 is a listed pseudogene. This sequence was found in a man between 18 and 35 years old in good health. CDR3 nucleotide sequence: TGTGCCAGCACCCCCGGGCAAACCTATGGCTACACCTTC. Protein sequence: CASTPGQTYGYTF.